The sample holds a few counts of the clone carrying this T cell receptor (beta chain). Its target is unknown. This CDR3 region has 14 residues. Germline CDR1 is MNHEY and CDR2 is SVGAGI. Trimming cost V 1 base and J 2 bases, with 7 bases left between them. Preparation of the TCRbeta library used unique molecular identifiers. TCRdb fed the PCR reads into MiXCR, producing one record per CDR3 protein. The sample lists hundreds of thousands of distinct CDR3 sequences; 13% were seen once. These data come from a study of T-cell reconstitution after alpha-beta-depleted transplantation in children. Whole-study findings and limits: At the one-year point after transplant, T-cell counts and TCRbeta diversity were found to come mostly from T cells that had been newly produced. Several hundred rapidly expanded clones from non-depleted graft cells reportedly supplied alpha-beta T cells about two months post-transplant. In some patients, recipient T cells and intrathymic progenitors surviving conditioning explained high day-60 diversity.

The sequence derives from a male patient aged 10-17 years who had a stem cell transplant for acute myeloid leukemia, so the T cells may come from the graft donor. J is TRBJ2-3 and V is TRBV6-5, with D unclear. This specimen was PBMCs, mostly from graft donor cells, taken 360 days after TCRalphabeta/CD19-depleted stem cell transplant. The CDR3 here is CASSYFPYTDTQYF. CDR3 in DNA: TGTGCCAGCAGTTACTTTCCGTACACAGATACGCAGTATTTT.